One sample yielded the 16 T cell receptor beta chains listed below, sequenced in a study of glioma-infiltrating T cells after dendritic cell vaccination. Sequencing was performed with immunoSEQ multiplex PCR; in TCRdb, only in-frame clones are kept and a portion is missing. This sample yields about 67,000 clones, of which 81% are seen a single time; 7.9% belongs to the top ten. The input for sequencing was blood, taken before dendritic cell vaccination. The source of these receptors is a human donor with glioblastoma.

V usage is TRBV7-2 and J usage is TRBJ2-3; 11 bases fit TRBD1. The V gene end was trimmed by 5 bases and the J gene end by 3 bases; junction bases not matched to a gene: 4. Germline V lookup: CDR1 SGHTA, CDR2 FQGNSA. This CDR3 contains 15 residues. CDR3 protein: CASSPGQGATDTQYF. Written as DNA, the CDR3 is TGTGCCAGCAGCCCAGGACAGGGGGCGACAGATACGCAGTATTTT.

The gene calls are TRBV11-2 and TRBJ1-4, with D perhaps TRBD1 (5 bases). The CDR3 has 17 residues. Between the trimmed V and J ends, which lost 0 bases and 0 bases, there was a span of 11 bases. Germline CDR1 reads SGHAT; CDR2 reads FQNNGV. The CDR3 bases are TGTGCCAGCAGCTTAGACGAGACAGATCCAACTAATGAAAAACTGTTTTTT. It encodes CASSLDETDPTNEKLFF.

The V gene is TRBV11-2, the J gene TRBJ2-3; 9 nucleotides line up with TRBD2. Germline trimming cut 0 bases from V and 2 bases from J; bases unmatched to any gene: 3. This CDR3 spans 16 amino acids. Germline V gives CDR1 SGHAT, CDR2 FQNNGV. The CDR3 spells CASSLESGGYTDTQYF. Here the CDR3 DNA reads TGTGCCAGCAGCTTAGAAAGCGGGGGGTACACAGATACGCAGTATTTT.

This clone was seen just once. This chain connects TRBV5-4 to TRBJ2-7; 8 bases align to TRBD1. Per the germline V gene, CDR1 is SGHNT and CDR2 is YYREEE (reference sequence). The V and J ends lost 4 bases and 3 bases, in that order; junction bases with no gene match: 0. This CDR3 spans 12 amino acids. The CDR3 nucleotides read TGTGCCAGCAGCGACAGGGGCTACGAGCAGTACTTC. It is translated as CASSDRGYEQYF.

This clone was detected a few times. The J gene is TRBJ2-7, the V gene TRBV9; maybe TRBD1 (6 bases). Germline CDR1 SGDLS, CDR2 YYNGEE. There are 13 residues in the CDR3. The ends were cut back, 4 bases at V and 8 bases at J, with 16 bases in the middle. CDR3 DNA sequence: TGTGCCAGCAGCCCGTCCAGGGGCCTAAAGCAGTACTTC. Its translation: CASSPSRGLKQYF.

This chain links TRBV6-6 with TRBJ1-1; no reliable D call. Germline CDR1 reads MNHNY; CDR2 reads SVGAGI (reference sequence). The CDR3 runs 13 residues. The V end was cut by 7 bases, the J end by 3 bases, with 12 bases between. The CDR3 is CASTLEGYTEAFF. The CDR3 DNA reads as TGTGCCAGCACCTTGGAGGGTTACACTGAAGCTTTCTTT.

V is TRBV12-5 and J is TRBJ2-2, with 7 positions matching TRBD2. The CDR3 length is 18 residues. The trim removed 5 bases at V and 4 bases at J, leaving 16 bases unmatched. CDR1 and CDR2 (germline): LGHNT, FRNRAP. The CDR3 loop is CASGPARELLAVTGELFF. The CDR3 DNA reads TGTGCTAGTGGTCCGGCCCGTGAACTGCTAGCGGTCACCGGGGAGCTGTTTTTT.

The V call is TRBV5-1, the J call TRBJ1-4; 10 nucleotides line up with TRBD1. The CDR3 spans 15 residues. Germline V gene sequence: CDR1 SGHRS, CDR2 YFSETQ. The ends lost 4 bases at V and 1 base at J; junction bases unmatched: 1. This CDR3 is CASSGTGETNEKLFF. The CDR3 DNA sequence: TGCGCCAGCAGCGGGACAGGGGAAACTAATGAAAAACTGTTTTTT.

This chain joins TRBV7-9 and TRBJ2-7, with D perhaps matching TRBD1 (5 bases). There are 14 residues in the CDR3. From germline, CDR1 is SEHNR and CDR2 FQNEAQ (reference sequence). Trimming pared 4 bases from V and 0 bases from J, leaving 10 bases between. CDR3 loop: CASSSDRLSYEQYF. CDR3 in DNA: TGTGCCAGCAGCTCCGACAGACTCTCCTACGAGCAGTACTTC.

This clone appeared a single time. The V gene is TRBV30, the J gene TRBJ1-1, with D maybe TRBD1 (6 bases). V was trimmed by 3 bases and J by 5 bases, leaving 28 bases between them. Germline V CDR1 and CDR2: GTSNPN, SVGIG (reference sequence). The CDR3 is 18 residues long. The CDR3 DNA is TGTGCCTGGAGCCGACACCCCCAGGGTACAGGGCGGGGGACTGAAGCTTTCTTT. Translating gives CAWSRHPQGTGRGTEAFF.

This sequence joins TRBV7-8 and TRBJ1-6, with 9 nucleotides matching TRBD1. V gave up 5 bases and J gave up 4 bases; unmatched junction bases: 9. This CDR3 spans 17 amino acids. Germline CDR1 and CDR2: SGHVS and FQNEAQ. CDR3 in DNA: TGTGCCAGCAGCCCCCGCCAGGACAGGGGATATAATTCACCCCTCCACTTT. It yields the protein CASSPRQDRGYNSPLHF.

V is TRBV9 and J is TRBJ2-3; 11 bases fit TRBD1. This CDR3 is built from 17 residues. V was pared by 2 bases and J by 0 bases, with 5 bases of the junction left unmatched. The germline V gene has CDR1 SGDLS and CDR2 YYNGEE. CDR3 coding DNA: TGTGCCAGCAGCGTTGCCGGGACAGGGGGGAGCACAGATACGCAGTATTTT. This translates into CASSVAGTGGSTDTQYF.

This sequence joins TRBV6-5 and TRBJ2-3, with 9 bases fitting TRBD2. Per germline, CDR1 MNHEY and CDR2 SVGAGI. The ends lost 3 bases at V and 2 bases at J; junction bases unmatched: 6. The CDR3 length is 16 residues. The CDR3 here is CASSYSGGLYTDTQYF. Here the CDR3 DNA reads TGTGCCAGCAGTTATAGCGGGGGCCTGTACACAGATACGCAGTATTTT.

The J gene is TRBJ2-5, the V gene TRBV5-1, with TRBD2 identical over 11 bases. The DNA end is more similar to TRBJ2-7, so the J call may be wrong. The CDR3 has 17 amino acids. The germline V gene has CDR1 SGHRS and CDR2 YFSETQ. CDR3 residues: CASSSRSLAGGSYEQYF. CDR3 DNA: TGCGCCAGCAGCTCCAGAAGCCTAGCGGGGGGTTCCTACGAGCAGTACTTC.

V and J are TRBV6-6 and TRBJ1-1; TRBD1 matches 8 bases. The CDR3 has 16 amino acids. Germline V lookup: CDR1 MNHNY, CDR2 SVGAGI (reference sequence). J lost 5 bases, V lost 2 bases, and 10 bases had no gene match. CDR3 loop: CASSYTGQGLGTEAFF. DNA for the CDR3: TGTGCCAGCAGTTACACCGGACAGGGTCTAGGTACTGAAGCTTTCTTT.

The chain carries TRBV18 and TRBJ1-2; D not certain. This CDR3 is built from 13 residues. CDR1 and CDR2 (germline): KGHSH, LQKENI. V lost 5 bases, J lost 6 bases, and 13 bases lay in between. The CDR3 DNA is TGTGCCAGCTCAACTGACAACCTGGATGGCTACACCTTC. Translated, it gives CASSTDNLDGYTF.